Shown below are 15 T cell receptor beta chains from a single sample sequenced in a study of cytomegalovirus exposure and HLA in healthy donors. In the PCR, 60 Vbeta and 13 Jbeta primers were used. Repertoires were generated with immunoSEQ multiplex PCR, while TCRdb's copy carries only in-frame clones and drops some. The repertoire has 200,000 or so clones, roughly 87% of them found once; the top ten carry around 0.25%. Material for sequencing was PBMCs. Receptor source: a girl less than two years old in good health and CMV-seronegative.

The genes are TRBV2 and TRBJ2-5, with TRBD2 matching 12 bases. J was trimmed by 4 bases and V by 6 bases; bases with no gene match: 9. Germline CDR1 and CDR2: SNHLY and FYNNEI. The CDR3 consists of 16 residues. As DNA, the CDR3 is TGTGCCAGCAGCAACCAGGGACTAGCGGGCCGAGAGACCCAGTACTTC. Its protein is CASSNQGLAGRETQYF.

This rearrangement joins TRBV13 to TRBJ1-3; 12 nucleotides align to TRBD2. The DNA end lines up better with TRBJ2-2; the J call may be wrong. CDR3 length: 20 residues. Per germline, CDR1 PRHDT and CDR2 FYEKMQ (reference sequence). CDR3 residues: CASSLVPLAGGRFNTGELFF. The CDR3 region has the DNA TGTGCCAGCAGCTTAGTCCCCCTAGCGGGGGGGAGATTTAACACCGGGGAGCTGTTTTTT.

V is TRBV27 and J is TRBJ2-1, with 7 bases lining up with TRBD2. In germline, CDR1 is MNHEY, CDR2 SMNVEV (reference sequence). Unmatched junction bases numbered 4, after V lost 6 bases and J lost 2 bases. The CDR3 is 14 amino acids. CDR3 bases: TGTGCCAGCAGGTGGGGGGGACCCTACAATGAGCAGTTCTTC. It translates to CASRWGGPYNEQFF.

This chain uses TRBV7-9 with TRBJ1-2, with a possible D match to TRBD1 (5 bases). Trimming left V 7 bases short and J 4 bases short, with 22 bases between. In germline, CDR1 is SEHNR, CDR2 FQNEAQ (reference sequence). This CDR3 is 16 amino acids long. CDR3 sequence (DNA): TGTGCCAGCACCCCTGGTGGCGGGGGACCTATCTATGGCTACACCTTC. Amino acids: CASTPGGGGPIYGYTF.

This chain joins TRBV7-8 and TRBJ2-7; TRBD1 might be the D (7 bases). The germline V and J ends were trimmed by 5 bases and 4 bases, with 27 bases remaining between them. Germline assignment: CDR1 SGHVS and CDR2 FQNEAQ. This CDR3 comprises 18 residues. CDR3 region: CASSKTGTAGLRRYEQYF. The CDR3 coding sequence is TGTGCCAGCAGCAAAACCGGGACAGCGGGTTTGAGGAGGTACGAGCAGTACTTC.

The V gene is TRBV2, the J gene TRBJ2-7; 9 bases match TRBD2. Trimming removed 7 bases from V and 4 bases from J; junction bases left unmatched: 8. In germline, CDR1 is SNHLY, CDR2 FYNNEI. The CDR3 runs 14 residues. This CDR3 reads CASKTSGLGYEQYF. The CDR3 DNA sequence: TGTGCCAGCAAAACTAGCGGGCTCGGGTACGAGCAGTACTTC. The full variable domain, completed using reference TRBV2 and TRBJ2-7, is EPEVTQTPSHQVTQMGQEVILRCVPISNHLYFYWYRQILGQKVEFLVSFYNNEISEKSEIFDDQFSVERPDGSNFTLKIRSTKLEDSAMYFCASKTSGLGYEQYFGPGTRLTVT.

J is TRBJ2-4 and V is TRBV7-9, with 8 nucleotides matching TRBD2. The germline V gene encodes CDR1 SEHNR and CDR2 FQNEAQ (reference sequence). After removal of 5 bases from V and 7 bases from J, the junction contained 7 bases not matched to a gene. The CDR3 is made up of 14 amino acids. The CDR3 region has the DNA TGTGCCAGCAGCCCCCCGGGAGGGGCGAACATTCAGTACTTC. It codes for CASSPPGGANIQYF.

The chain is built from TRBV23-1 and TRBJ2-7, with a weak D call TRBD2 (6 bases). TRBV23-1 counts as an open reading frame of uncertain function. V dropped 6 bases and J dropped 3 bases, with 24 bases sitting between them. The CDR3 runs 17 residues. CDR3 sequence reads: CASSPWGETETLYEQYF. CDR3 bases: TGCGCCAGCAGCCCCTGGGGGGAAACAGAGACACTCTACGAGCAGTACTTC.

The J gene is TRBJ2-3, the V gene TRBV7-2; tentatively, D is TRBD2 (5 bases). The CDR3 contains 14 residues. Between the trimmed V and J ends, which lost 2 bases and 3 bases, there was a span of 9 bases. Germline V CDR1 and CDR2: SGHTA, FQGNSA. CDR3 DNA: TGTGCCAGCAGCTTATATTCGGGAACAGATACGCAGTATTTT. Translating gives CASSLYSGTDTQYF.

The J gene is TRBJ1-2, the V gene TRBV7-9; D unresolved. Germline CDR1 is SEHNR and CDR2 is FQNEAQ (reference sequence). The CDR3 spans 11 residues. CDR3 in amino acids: CSVLPLYGYTF. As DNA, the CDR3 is TGTTCCGTACTCCCTTTATATGGCTACACCTTC.

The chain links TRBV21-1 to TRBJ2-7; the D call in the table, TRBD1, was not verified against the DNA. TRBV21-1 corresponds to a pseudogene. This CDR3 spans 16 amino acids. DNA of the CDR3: TGTGCCAGCAGCAAAGAAGCCAGGGTTCACTCCTACGAGCAGTACTTC. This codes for CASSKEARVHSYEQYF.

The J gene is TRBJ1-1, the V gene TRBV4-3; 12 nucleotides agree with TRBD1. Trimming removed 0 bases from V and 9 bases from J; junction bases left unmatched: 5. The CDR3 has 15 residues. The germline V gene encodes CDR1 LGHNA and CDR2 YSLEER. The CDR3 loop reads CASSQDHGDRGQAFF. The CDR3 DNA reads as TGCGCCAGCAGCCAAGATCATGGGGACAGGGGGCAAGCTTTCTTT.

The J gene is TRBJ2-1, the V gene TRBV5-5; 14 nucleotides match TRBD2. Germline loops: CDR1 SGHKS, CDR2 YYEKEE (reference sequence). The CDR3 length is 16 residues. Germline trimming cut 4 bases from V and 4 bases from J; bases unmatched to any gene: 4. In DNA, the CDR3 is TGTGCCAGCAGCCAGGGACTAGCGGGAGCTTACAATGAGCAGTTCTTC. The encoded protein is CASSQGLAGAYNEQFF.

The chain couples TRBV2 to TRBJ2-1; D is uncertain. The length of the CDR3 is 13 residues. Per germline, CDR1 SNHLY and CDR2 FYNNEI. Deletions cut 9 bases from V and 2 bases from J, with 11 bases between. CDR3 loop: CARNSKAYNEQFF. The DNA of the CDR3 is TGTGCCAGAAACTCTAAAGCCTACAATGAGCAGTTCTTC.

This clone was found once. CDR3 sequence (DNA): TGTGCCAGCAGCCCTAGACTAGGGGCCACTGAAGCTTTCTTT. Translating it yields CASSPRLGATEAFF. The chain employs TRBV7-8 and TRBJ1-1; TRBD1 is a possible D gene (5 bases). CDR1 SGHVS and CDR2 FQNEAQ come from the germline V gene. Between the trimmed V and J ends, which lost 5 bases and 4 bases, there was a span of 14 bases. The CDR3 sequence is 14 residues long.